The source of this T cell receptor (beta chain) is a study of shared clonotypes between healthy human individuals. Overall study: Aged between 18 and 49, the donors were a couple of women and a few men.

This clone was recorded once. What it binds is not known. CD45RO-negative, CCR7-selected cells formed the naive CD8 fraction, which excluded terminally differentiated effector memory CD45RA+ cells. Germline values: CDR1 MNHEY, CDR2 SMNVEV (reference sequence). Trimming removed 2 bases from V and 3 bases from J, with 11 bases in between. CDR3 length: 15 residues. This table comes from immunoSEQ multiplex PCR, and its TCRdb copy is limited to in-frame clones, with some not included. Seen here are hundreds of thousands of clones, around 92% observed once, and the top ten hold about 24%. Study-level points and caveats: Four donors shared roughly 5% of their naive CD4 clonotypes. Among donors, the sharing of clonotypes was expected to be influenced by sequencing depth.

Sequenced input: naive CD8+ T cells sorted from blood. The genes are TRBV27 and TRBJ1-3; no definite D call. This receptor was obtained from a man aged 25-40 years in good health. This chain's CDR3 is CASSLRGRSGNTIYF. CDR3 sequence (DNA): TGTGCCAGCAGTTTAAGAGGGAGGAGTGGAAACACCATATATTTT.